Presented here are 23 T cell receptor beta chains from one specimen sequenced in a study of blood T cells in healthy people across ages. A second about 7 to 12 cycle PCR used barcoded and J-beta primers. TCRdb passed the 5' RACE reads through MiXCR, listing each CDR3 protein once. The sample includes 1.8 million or so distinct CDR3 sequences, 35% to 50% of them seen just once. Sequencing used blood. Source of these receptors: a human donor in good health.

This clonotype was observed a few times. This rearrangement joins TRBV5-5 to TRBJ2-5; 7 bases match TRBD1. The V and J ends lost 4 bases and 5 bases, in that order; junction bases with no gene match: 11. The germline V gene has CDR1 SGHKS and CDR2 YYEKEE (reference sequence). The CDR3 loop spans 15 amino acids. CDR3 sequence reads: CASSQRQGWDETQYF. As DNA, the CDR3 is TGTGCCAGCAGCCAGAGACAGGGATGGGACGAGACCCAGTACTTC.

The rearrangement uses TRBV7-3 and TRBJ2-1; 8 nucleotides line up with TRBD1. V gave up 4 bases and J gave up 4 bases; unmatched junction bases: 9. The germline gives CDR1 SGHTA, CDR2 FQGTGA. CDR3 length: 16 amino acids. Written as DNA, the CDR3 is TGTGCCAGCAGCTCCATGCCGGGACAGGTGTACAATGAGCAGTTCTTC. As protein: CASSSMPGQVYNEQFF.

CDR3 sequence (DNA): TGCAGCGCCCGGGACAGGGTGAATGAAAAACTGTTTTTT. Its translation is CSARDRVNEKLFF. The V gene is TRBV29-1, the J gene TRBJ1-4, with TRBD1 matching 9 bases. V lost 7 bases and J lost 5; bases outside the gene matches: 5. The CDR3 covers 13 residues. Germline V gene sequence: CDR1 SQVTM, CDR2 ANQGSEA.

CDR3 sequence: CASSPPDRPRAEAFF. For the CDR3, the DNA is TGTGCCAGCAGCCCACCGGACAGGCCTCGGGCTGAAGCTTTCTTT. The rearrangement joins TRBV7-4 to TRBJ1-1; 7 bases agree with TRBD1. V lost 5 bases, J lost 6 bases, and 12 bases stayed unmatched. The CDR3 consists of 15 residues. Germline CDR1 is SGHVT and CDR2 is SQSDAQ.

The J gene is TRBJ2-5, the V gene TRBV3-1, with TRBD2 matching over 12 bases. The CDR3 runs 16 residues. V lost 4 bases to trimming and J lost 3 bases; unmatched junction nucleotides: 6. Germline V gives CDR1 LGHDT, CDR2 YNNKEL (reference sequence). The CDR3 nucleotides read TGTGCCAGCAGCCTTCCACTAGCGGGGGGAGAAGAGACCCAGTACTTC. It translates to CASSLPLAGGEETQYF.

About this clonotype itself: Compared with germline, one end of the junction differs, possibly owing to a read error. The chain links TRBV7-2 to TRBJ2-1; 8 bases are shared with TRBD2. The CDR3 loop spans 18 amino acids. CDR1 is SGHTA, CDR2 FQGNSA, per germline. The CDR3 coding sequence is TGTGCCAGCAGCCTAGCTGACGGGGGGGCCTCTGGGATCAATGAGCAGTTCTTC. This sequence encodes CASSLADGGASGINEQFF.

This chain links TRBV7-9 with TRBJ1-1; maybe TRBD1 (5 bases). The CDR3 is 14 residues long. Germline V gives CDR1 SEHNR, CDR2 FQNEAQ (reference sequence). The V gene lost 1 base and the J gene lost 5 bases, with 11 bases spanning the gap. In nucleotides, the CDR3 is TGTGCCAGCAGCTTAGATTTTTGGGGGACTGAAGCTTTCTTT. As protein: CASSLDFWGTEAFF.

V usage is TRBV20-1 and J usage is TRBJ2-4; D is ambiguous. The V end lost 6 bases, the J end lost 2 bases, and 11 bases lay between the germline ends. The CDR3 loop spans 13 amino acids. From germline, CDR1 is DFQATT and CDR2 SNEGSKA (reference sequence). CDR3 residues: CSAPRVTKNIQYF. The CDR3 DNA sequence: TGCAGTGCCCCACGTGTGACCAAAAACATTCAGTACTTC.

This chain connects TRBV12-3 or TRBV12-4 to TRBJ2-7; D gene uncertain. The CDR3 covers 14 residues. Between the trimmed V and J ends, which lost 5 bases and 2 bases, there was a span of 13 bases. This CDR3 reads CASSPTLRTYEQYF. CDR3 nucleotides: TGTGCCAGCAGTCCGACCCTCCGTACCTACGAGCAGTACTTC.

This clonotype was detected a few times. The J gene is TRBJ2-1, the V gene TRBV7-2; the match to TRBD1 covers 9 bases. The CDR3 extends over 16 amino acids. Germline V gene lookup returns CDR1 SGHTA and CDR2 FQGNSA. Unmatched junction bases numbered 14, after V lost 5 bases and J lost 9 bases. CDR3 bases: TGTGCCAGCAGCCGGCTACAGGGGGCCGGTTGGGGTGAGCAGTTCTTC. Its translation: CASSRLQGAGWGEQFF.

This rearrangement joins TRBV3-1 to TRBJ2-7, with TRBD2 matching 7 bases. CDR1 and CDR2 from the germline V gene are LGHDT and YNNKEL (reference sequence). The CDR3 is made up of 14 amino acids. V lost 0 bases, J lost 3 bases, and 2 bases stayed unmatched. CDR3 protein: CASSQDWEGYEQYF. Written as DNA, the CDR3 is TGTGCCAGCAGCCAAGACTGGGAGGGCTACGAGCAGTACTTC.

The chain carries TRBV12-3 or TRBV12-4 and TRBJ2-7; D remains ambiguous. The CDR3 covers 12 residues. Trimming left V 6 bases short and J 3 bases short, with 9 bases between. The CDR3: CASRWELYEQYF. DNA for the CDR3: TGTGCCAGCAGGTGGGAACTCTACGAGCAGTACTTC.

This chain links TRBV6-5 with TRBJ2-3; D unclear. Trimming removed 10 bases from V and 2 bases from J, with 13 bases in between. Germline V gene data show CDR1 as MNHEY and CDR2 as SVGAGI. CDR3 size: 13 residues. CDR3 residues: CATTPENTDTQYF. Written as DNA, the CDR3 is TGTGCCACCACCCCCGAGAACACAGATACGCAGTATTTT.

The chain joins TRBV29-1 to TRBJ2-7; D not certain. V lost 0 bases to trimming and J lost 2 bases, with 17 bases between them. CDR1 is SQVTM and CDR2 is ANQGSEA in the germline V gene. CDR3 size: 16 residues. CDR3 sequence reads: CSVEEPGFWSTYEQYF. CDR3 coding DNA: TGCAGCGTTGAAGAACCTGGTTTTTGGTCTACCTACGAGCAGTACTTC.

The chain uses TRBV12-3 or TRBV12-4 and TRBJ2-1, with D hard to call. V was pared by 7 bases and J by 9 bases, with 19 bases between. The CDR3 has 14 residues. CDR3 bases: TGTGCCAGCACCCGACCCACAGATTTAGGTGAGCAGTTCTTC. It translates to CASTRPTDLGEQFF.

This rearrangement joins TRBV11-2 to TRBJ1-2; D is uncertain. Germline V CDR1 and CDR2: SGHAT, FQNNGV. Trimming cost V 8 bases and J 0 bases, with 16 bases left between them. The CDR3 length is 15 residues. The DNA of the CDR3 is TGTGCCAGCCCGGGGTCTTCACATGCTAACTATGGCTACACCTTC. This translates into CASPGSSHANYGYTF.

V gene TRBV5-1 combines with J gene TRBJ2-5; 8 bases line up with TRBD1. CDR3 length equals 15 residues. The J segment lost 3 bases and the V segment lost 7 bases, leaving 11 bases of the junction unmatched. Germline V gives CDR1 SGHRS, CDR2 YFSETQ. The CDR3, as DNA: TGCGCCAGCTCGGACAGGGCAATAGGTAAAGAGACCCAGTACTTC. It yields the protein CASSDRAIGKETQYF.

The chain combines TRBV6-5 with TRBJ1-2; TRBD1 might be the D (5 bases). This CDR3 contains 18 residues. Germline-derived CDR1 and CDR2 are MNHEY and SVGAGI. Between the trimmed V and J ends, which lost 0 bases and 5 bases, there was a span of 22 bases. Here the CDR3 reads CASSYSSSPGTASYGYTF. The CDR3 DNA sequence: TGTGCCAGCAGTTACTCCTCTTCACCCGGGACCGCGTCGTATGGCTACACCTTC.

J is TRBJ1-5 and V is TRBV15; 7 nucleotides line up with TRBD1. This CDR3 comprises 15 residues. Trimming took 9 bases from V and 4 from J; bases not matched to a gene: 12. Looked up from germline, CDR1 is LNHNV and CDR2 is YYDKDF (reference sequence). CDR3 sequence: CATEKTGSNNQPQHF. DNA of the CDR3: TGTGCCACGGAAAAGACAGGGAGTAATAATCAGCCCCAGCATTTT.

This clonotype came up a few times. The chain uses TRBV29-1 and TRBJ1-1; D is possibly TRBD1 (6 bases). Germline V gene data show CDR1 as SQVTM and CDR2 as ANQGSEA. The CDR3 length is 13 residues. V was cut by 4 bases and J by 1 base, with 10 bases left in between. The CDR3 sequence is CSVVGGANTEAFF. DNA for the CDR3: TGCAGCGTTGTGGGGGGGGCGAACACTGAAGCTTTCTTT.

A word on this clonotype: A much larger clone differs from this one at a single base, so this may be a read error. V gene TRBV2 combines with J gene TRBJ2-4; no reliable D call. This CDR3 region has 14 residues. The V and J ends lost 8 bases and 13 bases respectively, with 24 bases between them. Germline CDR1 SNHLY, CDR2 FYNNEI. CDR3 loop: CASLPEYFYNEQYF. The CDR3 nucleotides read TGTGCCAGCCTTCCAGAGTATTTCTACAATGAGCAGTACTTC.

The J gene is TRBJ2-7, the V gene TRBV20-1; unclear D gene. Germline V gene data show CDR1 as DFQATT and CDR2 as SNEGSKA (reference sequence). V was trimmed by 3 bases and J by 7 bases, leaving 16 bases between them. CDR3 length: 13 amino acids. CDR3 nucleotide sequence: TGCAGTGCTAGCGTTACTTCTTACAATGAGCAGTACTTC. This sequence encodes CSASVTSYNEQYF.

Note on this clonotype: One end of the junction does not line up with germline, which may come from a read error. The chain recombines TRBV7-7 with TRBJ2-5, with D possibly TRBD1 on 5 matching bases. CDR1 SSHAT and CDR2 FNYEAQ come from the germline V gene (reference sequence). There are 15 residues in the CDR3. The DNA for the CDR3 is TGTGCCAGCAGCTTAGTCGGACACTCGCAAGAGGCCCAGTACTTC. This codes for CASSLVGHSQEAQYF.